A single sample is the source of the 3 T cell receptor beta chains below, sequenced in a study of cytomegalovirus exposure and HLA in healthy donors. It was with 60 Vbeta and 13 Jbeta primers that the PCR ran. Clones were read by immunoSEQ multiplex PCR, and TCRdb kept only the in-frame ones, dropping some. The sample includes under 150,000 clones, roughly 80% of them seen just once. The sequenced sample consisted of PBMCs. These receptors originate from a male donor in good health and CMV-seronegative.

The genes are TRBV18 and TRBJ2-2; D is ambiguous. The CDR3 extends over 11 amino acids. The V gene lost 4 bases and the J gene lost 6 bases, with 3 bases spanning the gap. Per germline, CDR1 KGHSH and CDR2 LQKENI. CDR3 sequence (DNA): TGTGCCAGCTCACTCGCCGGGGAGCTGTTTTTT. This codes for CASSLAGELFF.

This sequence joins TRBV23-1 and TRBJ1-5, with 7 bases fitting TRBD1. TRBV23-1 is flagged as an ORF with uncertain function. This CDR3 has 16 residues. V lost 3 bases, J lost 9 bases, and 14 bases stayed unmatched. The CDR3 DNA reads TGCGCCAGCAGTCACCCTAGGGGGACAGCCGGGGGGCCCCAGCATTTT. This gives the protein CASSHPRGTAGGPQHF.

The chain uses TRBV27 and TRBJ2-7; TRBD2 is a possible D gene (6 bases). Germline V lookup: CDR1 MNHEY, CDR2 SMNVEV (reference sequence). The V end lost 4 bases, the J end lost 5 bases, and 15 bases lay between the germline ends. There are 14 residues in the CDR3. The CDR3 loop is CASSSLGTPDEQYF. The CDR3, as DNA: TGTGCCAGCAGTTCCCTCGGGACTCCGGACGAGCAGTACTTC.